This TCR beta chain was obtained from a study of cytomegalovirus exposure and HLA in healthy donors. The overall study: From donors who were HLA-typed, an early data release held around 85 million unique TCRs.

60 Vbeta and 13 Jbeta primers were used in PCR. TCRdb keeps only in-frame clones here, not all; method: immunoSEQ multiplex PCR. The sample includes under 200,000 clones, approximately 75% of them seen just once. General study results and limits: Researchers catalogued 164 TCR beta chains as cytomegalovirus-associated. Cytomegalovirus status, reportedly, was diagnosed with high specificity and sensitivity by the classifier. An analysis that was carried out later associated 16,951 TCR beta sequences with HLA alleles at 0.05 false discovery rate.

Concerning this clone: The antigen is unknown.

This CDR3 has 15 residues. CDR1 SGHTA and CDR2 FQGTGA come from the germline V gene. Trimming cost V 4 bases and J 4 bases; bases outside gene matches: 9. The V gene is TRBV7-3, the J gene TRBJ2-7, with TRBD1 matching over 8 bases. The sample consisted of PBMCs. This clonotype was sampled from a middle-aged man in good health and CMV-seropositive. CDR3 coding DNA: TGTGCCAGCAGCTCCTTTGCAGGGGGCGCTTACGAGCAGTACTTC. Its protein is CASSSFAGGAYEQYF.